The rows below give T cell receptor beta chains drawn from one sample of a study of cytomegalovirus exposure and HLA in healthy donors. The protocol was immunoSEQ multiplex PCR, while the TCRdb copy is restricted to in-frame clones and leaves out a portion. The table lists about 140,000 clones, roughly 76% of them singletons. The sample consisted of PBMCs. The receptors here all came from a woman between 40 and 50 years old in good health and CMV-seronegative. The CDR3 runs from the conserved cysteine through the conserved F or W. The D gene is left open where the match is weak. Clone sizes are given selectively: once, few, many, or a class where the clone is expanded.

abundance: NA
d_gene: TRBD1
j_gene: TRBJ1-1
v_gene: TRBV10-1
CDR3nt: TGCCCCGATCACCATACTACCGGGACAGGTGGGACTGAAGCTTTCTTT
CDR3aa: CPDHHTTGTGGTEAFF

abundance: NA
d_gene: TRBD1
j_gene: TRBJ1-3
v_gene: TRBV18
CDR3nt: TGTGCCAGCTCACCCTCGGTAATCGGGACAGAGTCCACCATATATTTT
CDR3aa: CASSPSVIGTESTIYF

abundance: once
d_gene: NA
j_gene: TRBJ2-1
v_gene: TRBV7-3
CDR3nt: TGTGCCAGCAGCTTAAACCAGTACAATGAGCAGTTCTTC
CDR3aa: CASSLNQYNEQFF

abundance: NA
d_gene: NA
j_gene: TRBJ1-2
v_gene: TRBV6-1
CDR3nt: TGTGCCAGCAGTGAATGGACGGACAGAACTTATGGCTACACCTTC
CDR3aa: CASSEWTDRTYGYTF

abundance: NA
d_gene: TRBD2
j_gene: TRBJ2-7
v_gene: TRBV6-4
CDR3nt: TGTGCCAGCAGTGACTCGAGCGGGGTAAGCTCCTACGAGCAGTACTTC
CDR3aa: CASSDSSGVSSYEQYF

abundance: few
d_gene: NA
j_gene: TRBJ1-5
v_gene: TRBV13
CDR3nt: TGTGCCAGCAGCGCAGGTGGGCCCCAGCATTTT
CDR3aa: CASSAGGPQHF

abundance: NA
d_gene: NA
j_gene: TRBJ2-3
v_gene: TRBV4-1
CDR3nt: TGCGCCAGCAGCCAAGGAAGGGGCGCAACAGATACGCAGTATTTT
CDR3aa: CASSQGRGATDTQYF

abundance: NA
d_gene: TRBD2
j_gene: TRBJ2-2
v_gene: TRBV19
CDR3nt: TGTGCCAGTAGTATGGGACCGGGACTAGCGGGCCCAGATGCCTACGGGGAGCTGTTTTTT
CDR3aa: CASSMGPGLAGPDAYGELFF

abundance: few
d_gene: TRBD1
j_gene: TRBJ1-5
v_gene: TRBV5-1
CDR3nt: TGCGCCAGCAGCCCGACAGGGATCGATCAGCCCCAGCATTTT
CDR3aa: CASSPTGIDQPQHF

abundance: NA
d_gene: TRBD2
j_gene: TRBJ2-5
v_gene: TRBV6-6
CDR3nt: TGTGCCAGCAGTTACTCGCTCGGGACTAGCAGAGAGACCCAGTACTTC
CDR3aa: CASSYSLGTSRETQYF

abundance: NA
d_gene: NA
j_gene: TRBJ1-2
v_gene: TRBV6-1
CDR3nt: TGTGCCAGCCAGACAACTAACTATGGCTACACCTTC
CDR3aa: CASQTTNYGYTF

abundance: NA
d_gene: TRBD1
j_gene: TRBJ1-2
v_gene: TRBV29-1
CDR3nt: TGCAGCGTCGCCCAGACAGGGCCCTATGGCTACACCTTC
CDR3aa: CSVAQTGPYGYTF

abundance: many
d_gene: NA
j_gene: TRBJ2-1
v_gene: TRBV6-5
CDR3nt: TGTGCCAGCAGTTCTCCTCTAGGGGTGAGGAATGAGCAGTTCTTC
CDR3aa: CASSSPLGVRNEQFF

abundance: few
d_gene: NA
j_gene: TRBJ1-6
v_gene: TRBV19
CDR3nt: TGTGCCAGTAGTATGTACAGCTCCTATAATTCACCCCTCCACTTT
CDR3aa: CASSMYSSYNSPLHF

abundance: NA
d_gene: NA
j_gene: TRBJ2-2
v_gene: TRBV5-4
CDR3nt: TGTGCCAGCAGACTCGGGACACCGAACACCGGGGAGCTGTTTTTT
CDR3aa: CASRLGTPNTGELFF

abundance: NA
d_gene: NA
j_gene: TRBJ1-5
v_gene: TRBV28
CDR3nt: TGTGCCAGCAGTTTACTGGGCAAAAATAGCAATCAGCCCCAGCATTTT
CDR3aa: CASSLLGKNSNQPQHF

abundance: NA
d_gene: NA
j_gene: TRBJ2-1
v_gene: TRBV11-3
CDR3nt: TGTGCCAGCAGCTTAGGGGCAGAAAATGAGCAGTTCTTC
CDR3aa: CASSLGAENEQFF

abundance: NA
d_gene: NA
j_gene: TRBJ1-2
v_gene: TRBV29-1
CDR3nt: TGCAGCGTTGGGGGGCAGTCCGGCTACACCTTC
CDR3aa: CSVGGQSGYTF

abundance: NA
d_gene: NA
j_gene: TRBJ2-3
v_gene: TRBV19
CDR3nt: TGTGCCAGTAGTACGACGCGGGGAGGCAGCTATACCAGCACAGATACGCAGTATTTT
CDR3aa: CASSTTRGGSYTSTDTQYF

abundance: few
d_gene: TRBD1
j_gene: TRBJ2-2
v_gene: TRBV4-1
CDR3nt: TGCGCCAGCAGCCGTGGGACAGGGGGGCCGAACACCGGGGAGCTGTTTTTT
CDR3aa: CASSRGTGGPNTGELFF

abundance: NA
d_gene: TRBD1
j_gene: TRBJ1-5
v_gene: TRBV5-1
CDR3nt: TGCGCCAGCAGCTCCGGGACAGGGGATCGGAGCCAGCCCCAGCATTTT
CDR3aa: CASSSGTGDRSQPQHF

abundance: NA
d_gene: TRBD2
j_gene: TRBJ2-1
v_gene: TRBV9
CDR3nt: TGTGCCAGCAGCGTAGCTCCCACGGGGGGCTCCTACAATGAGCAGTTCTTC
CDR3aa: CASSVAPTGGSYNEQFF

abundance: NA
d_gene: TRBD2
j_gene: TRBJ2-7
v_gene: TRBV7-9
CDR3nt: TGTGCCAGCAGCTCAAGCGGGGGCTACGAGCAGTACTTC
CDR3aa: CASSSSGGYEQYF

abundance: few
d_gene: TRBD1
j_gene: TRBJ1-2
v_gene: TRBV7-2
CDR3nt: TGTGCCAGCAGCTTAGGCCCCCAGGGGGCGACGGGCAACTATGGCTACACCTTC
CDR3aa: CASSLGPQGATGNYGYTF

abundance: NA
d_gene: TRBD1
j_gene: TRBJ1-1
v_gene: TRBV5-1
CDR3nt: TGCGCCAGCAGCTTGCAGGGGGCTGATGTCACTGAAGCTTTCTTT
CDR3aa: CASSLQGADVTEAFF

abundance: NA
d_gene: TRBD1
j_gene: TRBJ1-1
v_gene: TRBV6-5
CDR3nt: TGTGCCAGCAGACCGGACAGGACAATGAACACTGAAGCTTTCTTT
CDR3aa: CASRPDRTMNTEAFF

abundance: once
d_gene: NA
j_gene: TRBJ2-5
v_gene: TRBV7-9
CDR3nt: TGTGCCAGCAGTTCAGGGTTAGAGACCCAGTACTTC
CDR3aa: CASSSGLETQYF

abundance: NA
d_gene: NA
j_gene: TRBJ2-4
v_gene: TRBV19
CDR3nt: TGTGCCACTGGAGGGGCCTTAGCCAAAAACATTCAGTACTTC
CDR3aa: CATGGALAKNIQYF

abundance: NA
d_gene: TRBD1
j_gene: TRBJ1-2
v_gene: TRBV28
CDR3nt: TGTGCCAGCAGCCGACAGGGGGCCGGGATGAACTATGGCTACACCTTC
CDR3aa: CASSRQGAGMNYGYTF

abundance: few
d_gene: NA
j_gene: TRBJ2-7
v_gene: TRBV27
CDR3nt: TGTGCCAGCAGTTTACAGGGAAGCTCCTACGAGCAGTACTTC
CDR3aa: CASSLQGSSYEQYF

abundance: NA
d_gene: TRBD1
j_gene: TRBJ1-2
v_gene: TRBV29-1
CDR3nt: TGCAGCGTCGGGGGACAGATCTATGGCTACACCTTC
CDR3aa: CSVGGQIYGYTF

abundance: NA
d_gene: TRBD2
j_gene: TRBJ2-1
v_gene: TRBV7-9
CDR3nt: TGTGCCAGCAGCTCGAGACTAGCCCGGGGGGGCTCCTACAATGAGCAGTTCTTC
CDR3aa: CASSSRLARGGSYNEQFF

abundance: NA
d_gene: NA
j_gene: TRBJ1-1
v_gene: TRBV6-5
CDR3nt: TGTGCCAGCACAGGGGCAGGCGGTGGAAACACTGAATCTTTCTTT
CDR3aa: CASTGAGGGNTESFF

abundance: NA
d_gene: TRBD1
j_gene: TRBJ1-5
v_gene: TRBV27
CDR3nt: TGTGCCAGCAGTTTATCGACCGGACAGGGTTTTCAGCCCCAGCATTTT
CDR3aa: CASSLSTGQGFQPQHF

abundance: NA
d_gene: NA
j_gene: TRBJ2-3
v_gene: TRBV2
CDR3nt: TGTGCCAGTTTCAGCGCATCTACCACAGATACGCAGTATTTT
CDR3aa: CASFSASTTDTQYF

abundance: once
d_gene: NA
j_gene: TRBJ2-7
v_gene: TRBV5-6
CDR3nt: TGTGCCAGCAGCTTGGGGGGCAGGGTACAGTCCTACGAGCAGTACTTC
CDR3aa: CASSLGGRVQSYEQYF

abundance: once
d_gene: NA
j_gene: TRBJ2-5
v_gene: TRBV5-4
CDR3nt: TGTGCCAGCAGCTCCCGCAAGGAAACTAGTACGGAGACCCAGTACTTC
CDR3aa: CASSSRKETSTETQYF

abundance: NA
d_gene: TRBD1
j_gene: TRBJ1-2
v_gene: TRBV2
CDR3nt: TGTGCCAGCAGTTGGGACAGAGAAGGCTACACCTTC
CDR3aa: CASSWDREGYTF

abundance: NA
d_gene: NA
j_gene: TRBJ2-4
v_gene: TRBV10-3
CDR3nt: TGTGCCATCAGTGAGTCATGGGGGCAAGACAAAAACATTCAGTACTTC
CDR3aa: CAISESWGQDKNIQYF

abundance: NA
d_gene: TRBD1
j_gene: TRBJ1-2
v_gene: TRBV29-1
CDR3nt: TGCAGCGCCGGGACAGTAACCTCTAACTATGGCTACACCTTC
CDR3aa: CSAGTVTSNYGYTF

abundance: few
d_gene: TRBD1
j_gene: TRBJ1-2
v_gene: TRBV5-6
CDR3nt: TGTGCCAGCAGCCCCGGACAGGGCCTTGGCTACACCTTC
CDR3aa: CASSPGQGLGYTF

abundance: NA
d_gene: NA
j_gene: TRBJ1-1
v_gene: TRBV29-1
CDR3nt: TGCAGCGTGTCCACCAGGACAGTAAAGGGGTCTTCGTTGGACACTGAAGCTTTCTTT
CDR3aa: CSVSTRTVKGSSLDTEAFF

abundance: NA
d_gene: NA
j_gene: TRBJ2-1
v_gene: TRBV2
CDR3nt: TGTGCCAGCGTCACCTTAGTAGGGGTGCAGTTCTTC
CDR3aa: CASVTLVGVQFF

abundance: NA
d_gene: NA
j_gene: TRBJ2-2
v_gene: TRBV7-3
CDR3nt: TGTGCCAGCTCAACCGACAGAGACACCGGGGAGCTGTTTTTT
CDR3aa: CASSTDRDTGELFF

abundance: NA
d_gene: NA
j_gene: TRBJ1-1
v_gene: TRBV9
CDR3nt: TGTGCCAGCAGCGCGGGACACACTATGAACACTGAAGCTTTCTTT
CDR3aa: CASSAGHTMNTEAFF